What follows are 18 T cell receptor beta chains derived from one specimen sequenced in a study of blood T cell repertoires in COVID-19. TCRdb's copy holds only in-frame clones and misses some; the assay was immunoSEQ multiplex PCR. The profile shows 200,000 to 250,000 clones, about four fifths of them singletons. Sequenced input: PBMCs or T cells enriched from blood (not recorded which). The receptor set was obtained from a man in his sixties who had recovered from COVID-19.

The chain recombines TRBV12-2 with TRBJ2-1; the table calls TRBD2, which could not be checked here. TRBV12-2 is marked as a pseudogene. CDR3 length equals 17 residues. The CDR3 protein is CASRHKTLGSGVYEQFF. DNA for the CDR3: TGTGCAAGTCGCCACAAGACGTTGGGTAGCGGGGTTTATGAGCAGTTCTTC.

The chain joins TRBV6-5 to TRBJ1-5; 7 bases agree with TRBD1. The ends lost 0 bases at V and 5 bases at J; junction bases unmatched: 4. The germline V gene has CDR1 MNHEY and CDR2 SVGAGI. The CDR3 runs 15 residues. CDR3 protein: CASSYSRDSHQPQHF. For the CDR3, the DNA is TGTGCCAGCAGTTACTCAAGGGACAGTCATCAGCCCCAGCATTTT.

The chain recombines TRBV5-1 with TRBJ2-1, with TRBD1 as a possible D gene (6 bases). This CDR3 is 16 amino acids long. CDR1 is SGHRS, CDR2 YFSETQ, per germline. Trimming pared 1 base from V and 2 bases from J, leaving 13 bases between. The CDR3, as DNA: TGCGCCAGCAGCTTGAATACCGGACAGACCTACAATGAGCAGTTCTTC. It yields the protein CASSLNTGQTYNEQFF.

In DNA form, the CDR3 reads TGTGCCAGCAGAGGACAGGGAATATCTGGGGCCAACGTCCTGACTTTC. Translating it yields CASRGQGISGANVLTF. V gene TRBV7-2 combines with J gene TRBJ2-6, with 8 bases lining up with TRBD1. Germline V gene sequence: CDR1 SGHTA, CDR2 FQGNSA. The CDR3 is 16 residues long. Trimming took 6 bases from V and 1 from J; bases not matched to a gene: 5.

The chain recombines TRBV2 with TRBJ1-1; maybe TRBD1 (6 bases). Germline V gene sequence: CDR1 SNHLY, CDR2 FYNNEI. This CDR3 has 15 amino acids. The V end lost 6 bases, the J end lost 1 base, and 15 bases lay between the germline ends. This CDR3 reads CASSALGHPNTEAFF. The CDR3 DNA follows: TGTGCCAGCAGCGCCCTGGGACATCCGAACACTGAAGCTTTCTTT.

The chain employs TRBV19 and TRBJ2-3; D is ambiguous. The CDR3 covers 13 residues. V was clipped by 6 bases and J by 4 bases, with 11 bases between them. Germline-derived CDR1 and CDR2 are LNHDA and SQIVND (reference sequence). Here the CDR3 DNA reads TGTGCCAGTAGGTCGGCAGGTTCAGATACGCAGTATTTT. This translates into CASRSAGSDTQYF.

The V gene is TRBV5-1, the J gene TRBJ2-7; 15 positions agree with TRBD2. Per the germline V gene, CDR1 is SGHRS and CDR2 is YFSETQ. The CDR3 is 16 amino acids. V lost 5 bases, J lost 5 bases, and 8 bases stayed unmatched. As DNA, the CDR3 is TGCGCCAGCAGTCGGACTAGCGGGGGGGCCGTGGACGAGCAGTACTTC. Protein: CASSRTSGGAVDEQYF.

The J gene is TRBJ1-6, the V gene TRBV18; TRBD1 might be the D (6 bases). Germline V lookup: CDR1 KGHSH, CDR2 LQKENI. The CDR3 loop spans 16 amino acids. The germline V and J ends were trimmed by 0 bases and 6 bases, with 12 bases remaining between them. The CDR3: CASSPPSPRGNSPLHF. The CDR3 nucleotides are TGTGCCAGCTCACCACCGTCCCCCAGGGGTAATTCACCCCTCCACTTT.

The J gene is TRBJ2-3, the V gene TRBV14, with 9 bases aligning to TRBD1. Germline loops: CDR1 SGHDN, CDR2 FVKESK. The length of the CDR3 is 13 residues. Losses at the gene ends were 3 bases for V and 11 bases for J; bases not matched to a gene: 6. The CDR3 here is CASSHWTGEKQYF. CDR3 nucleotides: TGTGCCAGCAGCCACTGGACAGGGGAAAAGCAGTATTTT.

CDR3: CASSPGQRPNTIYF. For the CDR3, the DNA is TGTGCCAGCTCACCTGGACAGAGGCCAAACACCATATATTTT. J is TRBJ1-3 and V is TRBV18; tentatively, D is TRBD1 (6 bases). This CDR3 has 14 residues. V was pared by 3 bases and J by 6 bases, with 12 bases between. The germline V gene encodes CDR1 KGHSH and CDR2 LQKENI.

The chain employs TRBV6-5 and TRBJ1-1, with D maybe TRBD1 (5 bases). The V and J ends lost 7 bases and 0 bases respectively, with 15 bases between them. Germline V CDR1 and CDR2: MNHEY, SVGAGI. CDR3 length equals 15 residues. CDR3 region: CASTQAGQLNTEAFF. The CDR3 bases are TGTGCCAGCACCCAAGCAGGGCAGTTGAACACTGAAGCTTTCTTT.

This chain uses TRBV2 with TRBJ1-1; D remains ambiguous. CDR1 is SNHLY, CDR2 FYNNEI, per germline. The CDR3 length is 13 residues. Trimming cost V 5 bases and J 1 base, with 8 bases left between them. The CDR3 region is CASSKHKNTEAFF. The DNA for the CDR3 is TGTGCCAGCAGTAAACATAAGAACACTGAAGCTTTCTTT.

For the CDR3, the DNA is TGTGCCACCAGTGATTTCACAGTACACTATGGCTACACCTTC. As protein: CATSDFTVHYGYTF. The chain has TRBV24-1 and TRBJ1-2; D is unresolved. Trimming shortened V by 1 base and J by 3 bases, and 8 bases separated the two germline ends. The CDR3 extends over 14 amino acids. CDR1 and CDR2 (germline): KGHDR, SFDVKD.

The chain employs TRBV7-6 and TRBJ1-1, with a possible D match to TRBD1 (5 bases). Germline V gene lookup returns CDR1 SGHVS and CDR2 FNYEAQ. With 0 bases removed from V and 1 base from J, the gap between germline ends came to 12 bases. The CDR3 is 16 amino acids. The CDR3 DNA is TGTGCCAGCAGCTTAGCGCTCGCAGGGAAGAACACTGAAGCTTTCTTT. This gives the protein CASSLALAGKNTEAFF.

V usage is TRBV4-3 and J usage is TRBJ1-2, with D hard to call. V lost 0 bases and J lost 4, with 9 bases in between. CDR3 length: 14 amino acids. Germline V lookup: CDR1 LGHNA, CDR2 YSLEER. CDR3: CASSQDLAVYGYTF. The CDR3 nucleotides read TGCGCCAGCAGCCAAGATTTGGCCGTCTATGGCTACACCTTC.

The chain uses TRBV18 and TRBJ1-4, with D perhaps TRBD1 (6 bases). Germline assignment: CDR1 KGHSH and CDR2 LQKENI. The CDR3 is 14 residues long. V was clipped by 3 bases and J by 6 bases, with 11 bases between them. CDR3 coding DNA: TGTGCCAGCTCACCGGAGACAGGTTATGAAAAACTGTTTTTT. Amino acids: CASSPETGYEKLFF.

This clone was seen a few times. This chain connects TRBV6-5 to TRBJ2-3, with 9 positions matching TRBD1. V lost 5 bases and J lost 1; bases outside the gene matches: 4. CDR3 size: 15 residues. The germline V gene encodes CDR1 MNHEY and CDR2 SVGAGI. The DNA for the CDR3 is TGTGCCAGCAGTAAGTGGACAGGGGGCACAGATACGCAGTATTTT. It specifies CASSKWTGGTDTQYF.

The chain links TRBV18 to TRBJ1-6; 9 bases map to TRBD1. There are 18 residues in the CDR3. With 1 base clipped from V and 0 bases from J, the junction kept 4 bases outside the gene matches. The germline V gene encodes CDR1 KGHSH and CDR2 LQKENI. The CDR3 DNA sequence: TGTGCCAGCTCACCACTTACAGGGGGCTACTCCTATAATTCACCCCTCCACTTT. Translated, it gives CASSPLTGGYSYNSPLHF. Variable domain in full (rest from reference TRBV18 and TRBJ1-6): NAGVMQNPRHLVRRRGQEARLRCSPMKGHSHVYWYRQLPEEGLKFMVYLQKENIIDESGMPKERFSAEFPKEGPSILRIQQVVRGDSAAYFCASSPLTGGYSYNSPLHFGNGTRLTVT.